This T cell receptor beta chain comes out of a study of control samples from healthy donors and cancer patients. Generated by immunoSEQ multiplex PCR, the TCRdb table keeps only in-frame clones and is missing some. The table includes approximately 70,000 clones, around nine tenths detected once. The CDR3 has 16 residues. Germline CDR1 reads MNHNS; CDR2 reads SASEGT. V lost 4 bases and J 2 bases, leaving 15 bases between the germline ends. Input material: PBMCs. This clonotype was sampled from a man between 60 and 75 years old with colorectal cancer. The gene calls are TRBV6-1 and TRBJ1-5, with a weak D call TRBD1 (6 bases). The CDR3 bases are TGTGCCAGCAGTGCCTCGACAGGCAGGGGCAATCAGCCCCAGCATTTT. It specifies CASSASTGRGNQPQHF.